This TCR beta chain came from a study of T cells in tuberculosis. Findings and limits, study-wide: The TCR-beta difference was not significant; alpha differences partly reflected length.

CDR1 is MNHEY and CDR2 is SMNVEV in the germline V gene (reference sequence). V trimming: 6 bases; J trimming: 5 bases; junction bases outside the gene matches: 7. The CDR3 runs to 15 residues. The table came from immunoSEQ multiplex PCR; TCRdb's copy has only in-frame clones and leaves some out. Of around 30,000 clones listed, 90% are singletons. To note about this clone: The antigen remains unidentified.

This chain connects TRBV27 to TRBJ2-3, with TRBD2 identical over 11 bases. The TCR sequence derives from a donor between 10 and 35 years old with latent tuberculosis or without tuberculosis infection. Sequencing was performed on PBMCs. The CDR3 protein is CASRLAGVRGDTQYF. The CDR3 region has the DNA TGTGCCAGCAGACTAGCGGGGGTGCGCGGAGATACGCAGTATTTT.